This entry lists 13 T cell receptor beta chains sequenced from one sample in a study of cytomegalovirus exposure and HLA in healthy donors. PCR was performed using 60 Vbeta and 13 Jbeta primers. The method was immunoSEQ multiplex PCR; TCRdb's version includes in-frame clones alone and lacks a portion of them. The sample is made up of 150,000 or so clones, and the top ten hold under 2% of it. The source material was PBMCs. These receptors were obtained from a woman aged 45-60 years in good health and CMV-seronegative.

This rearrangement joins TRBV5-1 to TRBJ1-4; 8 bases are a match to TRBD1. Trimming took 4 bases from V and 8 from J; bases not matched to a gene: 10. CDR3 length: 15 amino acids. Germline loops: CDR1 SGHRS, CDR2 YFSETQ. CDR3 DNA sequence: TGCGCCAGCAGCGACCCGCAGGGGGCAGAAGAAAAACTGTTTTTT. It encodes CASSDPQGAEEKLFF.

The chain uses TRBV30 and TRBJ2-1, with D perhaps TRBD2 (5 bases). The germline V gene encodes CDR1 GTSNPN and CDR2 SVGIG (reference sequence). The V gene lost 0 bases and the J gene lost 7 bases, with 13 bases spanning the gap. This CDR3 contains 14 residues. The CDR3 here is CAWSVALAGNEQFF. CDR3 DNA sequence: TGTGCCTGGAGTGTAGCGCTAGCTGGAAATGAGCAGTTCTTC. The entire variable domain, with the rest obtained from reference TRBV30 and TRBJ2-1, is as follows: SQTIHQWPATLVQPVGSPLSLECTVEGTSNPNLYWYRQAAGRGLQLLFYSVGIGQISSEVPQNLSASRPQDRQFILSSKKLLLSDSGFYLCAWSVALAGNEQFFGPGTRLTVL.

The chain recombines TRBV7-2 with TRBJ1-4; 7 bases agree with TRBD1. The CDR3 runs to 15 residues. CDR1 is SGHTA, CDR2 FQGNSA, per germline. V lost 5 bases and J lost 5; bases outside the gene matches: 8. CDR3: CASSLSTGTNEKLFF. CDR3 in DNA: TGTGCCAGCAGCCTCTCGACAGGGACCAATGAAAAACTGTTTTTT.

This CDR3 reads CASLPTPGRNYGYTF. DNA of the CDR3: TGTGCCAGTCTCCCCACCCCAGGCAGGAATTATGGCTACACCTTC. J is TRBJ1-2 and V is TRBV6-5; unclear D gene. This CDR3 is built from 15 residues. Trimming removed 9 bases from V and 5 bases from J, with 22 bases in between. CDR1 MNHEY and CDR2 SVGAGI come from the germline V gene.

The rearrangement uses TRBV5-1 and TRBJ2-2; tentative D call: TRBD1 (5 bases). Germline-derived CDR1 and CDR2 are SGHRS and YFSETQ. V lost 7 bases and J lost 0, with 13 bases in between. The CDR3 totals 15 residues. For the CDR3, the DNA is TGCGCCAGCCAGCCGCAAGGGGCGAACACCGGGGAGCTGTTTTTT. As protein: CASQPQGANTGELFF.

Concerning this clone: The same CDR3 can be traced to other DNA sequences in this sample. The chain couples TRBV20-1 to TRBJ2-2; D remains ambiguous. V was cut by 6 bases and J by 7 bases, with 9 bases left in between. This CDR3 is built from 11 residues. Per germline, CDR1 DFQATT and CDR2 SNEGSKA (reference sequence). The DNA of the CDR3 is TGCAGTGCCTCCAGAGGCGGGGAGCTGTTTTTT. Protein product: CSASRGGELFF.

CDR3 bases: TGCGCCAGCAGCAAAGACTCCGCATCCGGGGATACGCAGTATTTT. It codes for CASSKDSASGDTQYF. V is TRBV5-1 and J is TRBJ2-3; D not certain. Looked up from germline, CDR1 is SGHRS and CDR2 is YFSETQ. Trimming pared 4 bases from V and 6 bases from J, leaving 18 bases between. The CDR3 runs to 15 residues.

The chain has TRBV30 and TRBJ1-1; 12 nucleotides align to TRBD1. After removal of 2 bases from V and 5 bases from J, the junction contained 9 bases not matched to a gene. The CDR3 is made up of 16 amino acids. Germline CDR1 and CDR2: GTSNPN and SVGIG (reference sequence). The CDR3 reads CAWSPGTGGVDTEAFF. The DNA of the CDR3 is TGTGCCTGGAGTCCCGGGACAGGGGGCGTAGATACTGAAGCTTTCTTT.

The chain is built from TRBV6-5 and TRBJ1-5, with D possibly matching TRBD1 (5 bases). This CDR3 has 13 residues. CDR1 and CDR2 (germline): MNHEY, SVGAGI. Between the trimmed V and J ends, which lost 0 bases and 11 bases, there was a span of 11 bases. This CDR3 reads CASSYSNAGAQHF. In nucleotides, the CDR3 is TGTGCCAGCAGTTACTCGAACGCGGGGGCCCAGCATTTT.

This chain uses TRBV19 with TRBJ2-6; D is unclear. V was pared by 7 bases and J by 3 bases, with 13 bases between. CDR1 and CDR2 (germline): LNHDA, SQIVND (reference sequence). The CDR3 contains 15 residues. The CDR3 reads CASTPTDFGANVLTF. CDR3 coding DNA: TGTGCCAGTACCCCTACTGACTTTGGGGCCAACGTCCTGACTTTC.

The V call is TRBV7-2, the J call TRBJ2-7; 8 bases map to TRBD1. The CDR3 runs to 15 residues. Germline loops: CDR1 SGHTA, CDR2 FQGNSA. V lost 5 bases and J lost 1; bases outside the gene matches: 7. DNA for the CDR3: TGTGCCAGCAGCCGCGACAGGGGCCCTTCCTACGAGCAGTACTTC. It codes for CASSRDRGPSYEQYF.

This chain uses TRBV6-1 with TRBJ2-5; 9 positions agree with TRBD1. Germline V gene lookup returns CDR1 MNHNS and CDR2 SASEGT. V shed 4 bases and J 3 bases; nucleotides not matched to a gene: 12. This CDR3 comprises 17 residues. DNA for the CDR3: TGTGCCAGCAGTGCGATGTGGGGACAGGGAAGAAAAGAGACCCAGTACTTC. Protein product: CASSAMWGQGRKETQYF.

The chain has TRBV14 and TRBJ1-2; D call uncertain. In germline, CDR1 is SGHDN, CDR2 FVKESK. V was shortened by 8 bases and J by 4 bases, with 17 bases between the two germline ends. The CDR3 consists of 14 residues. This CDR3 is CASSLSGTGYGYTF. For the CDR3, the DNA is TGTGCCAGCTCTCTTTCGGGAACCGGCTATGGCTACACCTTC. The entire variable domain, with the rest obtained from reference TRBV14 and TRBJ1-2, is as follows: EAGVTQFPSHSVIEKGQTVTLRCDPISGHDNLYWYRRVMGKEIKFLLHFVKESKQDESGMPNNRFLAERTGGTYSTLKVQPAELEDSGVYFCASSLSGTGYGYTFGSGTRLTVV.